A selection of T cell receptor beta chains follows, all from one sample in a study of graft-versus-host responses after intestinal transplantation. Repertoires were generated with immunoSEQ multiplex PCR, while TCRdb's copy carries only in-frame clones and drops some. Counted here are approximately 100,000 clones, roughly 86% occurring once; the ten biggest clones make up roughly 1.4%. The sample consisted of PBMCs, taken 255 days after intestinal transplant. The receptors were gathered from a human patient who received an intestinal transplant, so some T cells may come from the graft donor. Each CDR3 is given with its conserved first and last residue. D genes are given only for firm matches. The size entry is marked missing in some rows and otherwise reads once, few, many or a size class.

TRBV7-2	.	.	TRBJ2-2	TGTGCCAGCAGCCCCAGGGCAGGGGACACCGGGGAGCTGTTTTTT	CASSPRAGDTGELFF
TRBV7-2	.	TRBD2	TRBJ2-1	TGTGCCAGCAGCTTCCCCGCGGGGGGGAGGGATGAGCAGTTCTTC	CASSFPAGGRDEQFF
TRBV6-5	.	.	TRBJ2-5	TGTGCCAGCAGGGGAGGAGAGACCCAGTACTTC	CASRGGETQYF
TRBV28	.	.	TRBJ2-1	TGTGCCAGCAGTGTACAGGGAGGTGAGCAGTTCTTC	CASSVQGGEQFF
TRBV5-6	.	TRBD1	TRBJ2-2	TGTGCCAGCAGATCGACAGGGAATCGGGAGCTGTTTTTT	CASRSTGNRELFF
TRBV15	.	.	TRBJ1-1	TGTGCCACCAGCAGAGGGTTGGGGGGTCCTGAAGCTTTCTTT	CATSRGLGGPEAFF
TRBV29-1	.	TRBD1	TRBJ1-1	TGCAGCGTTAACAGGGGGCAAGGCACTGAAGCTTTCTTT	CSVNRGQGTEAFF
TRBV5-6	.	.	TRBJ2-2	TGTGCCAGCAGCTTGGTCGGCGCGAACACCGGGGAGCTGTTTTTT	CASSLVGANTGELFF
TRBV27	.	.	TRBJ2-6	TGTGCCAGCACCACCACGATGAGAGGATCTGGGGCCAACGTCCTGACTTTC	CASTTTMRGSGANVLTF
TRBV5-1	.	.	TRBJ1-1	TGCGCCAGCAGCTTGGTAATGGTGGGTGGTTCGACTGAAGCTTTCTTT	CASSLVMVGGSTEAFF
TRBV5-1	.	TRBD2	TRBJ2-7	TGCGCCAGCAGCTCACTCGCGGCGACTAGCGGGGGGCCCTCCTACGAGCAGTACTTC	CASSSLAATSGGPSYEQYF
TRBV4-1	.	.	TRBJ1-2	TGCGCCAGCAGCCGCGATCCAGGGGAAAACTATGGCTACACCTTC	CASSRDPGENYGYTF
TRBV7-9	.	TRBD1	TRBJ1-1	TGTGCCAGCAGCTTCGGACAGGGGATTCTCCCTTCGAACACTGAAGCTTTCTTT	CASSFGQGILPSNTEAFF
TRBV5-4	.	TRBD1	TRBJ1-1	TGTGCCAGCAGCTCGGGACAGCCATTCACTGAAGCTTTCTTT	CASSSGQPFTEAFF
TRBV4-1	.	TRBD2	TRBJ2-3	TGCGCCAGCAGCCAAGAGCCGGGGGGAACAGATACGCAGTATTTT	CASSQEPGGTDTQYF
TRBV28	.	.	TRBJ1-2	TGTGCCAGCAGTTTATTCCCCGTCTATGGCTACACCTTC	CASSLFPVYGYTF
TRBV5-1	.	TRBD1	TRBJ2-7	TGCGCCAGCAGCTTCTCCCCGGACAGGTCGTTTCCCCACGAGCAGTACTTC	CASSFSPDRSFPHEQYF
TRBV5-1	.	TRBD2	TRBJ2-3	TGCGCCAGCAGCGCCACGAAGGGACTAGATATCACAGATACGCAGTATTTT	CASSATKGLDITDTQYF
TRBV2	.	.	TRBJ2-7	TGTGCCAGCAGAAGGCGGTCGGGAGAGCAGTACTTC	CASRRRSGEQYF
TRBV2	.	.	TRBJ1-1	TGTGCCAGCATCCCTGATGGGGCACGGAACACTGAAGCTTTCTTT	CASIPDGARNTEAFF
TRBV4-1	.	TRBD2	TRBJ2-5	TGCGCCAGCAGCCCGGGACTAGCGGGTGGAGAGACCCAGTACTTC	CASSPGLAGGETQYF
TRBV5-4	once	.	TRBJ2-1	TGTGCCAGCAGCTTCAAGGGCCAGTACAATGAGCAGTTCTTC	CASSFKGQYNEQFF
TRBV4-1	.	.	TRBJ2-1	TGCGCCAGCAGCCAAGGCGCGGGATATTACAATGAGCAGTTCTTC	CASSQGAGYYNEQFF
TRBV9	.	.	TRBJ2-6	TGTGCCAGCAGCGTAGATCCCAGTGGGTCTGGGGCCAACGTCCTGACTTTC	CASSVDPSGSGANVLTF
TRBV6-5	.	.	TRBJ1-6	TGTGCCAGCAGTCCAGGTACCACAAAAAATTCACCCCTCCACTTT	CASSPGTTKNSPLHF
TRBV6-5	.	.	TRBJ2-1	TGTGCCAGCAGTTCTGCTGGACGGAGCTCCTACAATGAGCAGTTCTTC	CASSSAGRSSYNEQFF